The 25 T cell receptor beta chains reported below all come from one sample, sequenced in a study of CD8 T cells in ankylosing spondylitis. TCRdb ran MiXCR on the 5' RACE reads and lists one entry per CDR3 protein. The sample consists of 160,000 or so distinct CDR3 sequences, 9.8% of them appearing once. Sequencing used blood, either unsorted or a sorted T cell fraction (not recorded which). These receptors all stem from a female donor with ankylosing spondylitis or in good health (not recorded which).

This clonotype was seen just once. The chain joins TRBV4-3 to TRBJ2-1; the D is unclear. CDR1 is LGHNA and CDR2 is YSLEER in the germline V gene. The CDR3 spans 15 residues. Trimming shortened V by 1 base and J by 9 bases, and 16 bases separated the two germline ends. The CDR3, as DNA: TGCGCCAGCAGCCAAGGGAGTATCCCAGGTAGTGAGCAGTTCTTC. This translates into CASSQGSIPGSEQFF.

This clonotype was counted at least ten times. The V gene is TRBV24-1, the J gene TRBJ2-1, with TRBD2 identical over 11 bases. V lost 0 bases, J lost 8 bases, and 2 bases stayed unmatched. There are 15 residues in the CDR3. Germline lookup yields CDR1 KGHDR and CDR2 SFDVKD. The CDR3: CATSDLPTSGDEQFF. CDR3 in DNA: TGTGCCACCAGTGATTTGCCGACTAGCGGGGATGAGCAGTTCTTC.

V usage is TRBV7-9 and J usage is TRBJ2-7; D uncertain. Trimming cost V 8 bases and J 3 bases, with 11 bases left between them. Looked up from germline, CDR1 is SEHNR and CDR2 is FQNEAQ (reference sequence). The CDR3 spans 12 residues. DNA of the CDR3: TGTGCCAGCGGTGCTAACGACTACGAGCAGTACTTC. This codes for CASGANDYEQYF. Drawing the rest from reference TRBV7-9 and TRBJ2-7, the complete variable domain is DTGVSQNPRHKITKRGQNVTFRCDPISEHNRLYWYRQTLGQGPEFLTYFQNEAQLEKSRLLSDRFSAERPKGSFSTLEIQRTEQGDSAMYLCASGANDYEQYFGPGTRLTVT.

This clonotype has only a few counts. The rearrangement uses TRBV5-4 and TRBJ2-5, with D possibly called TRBD1 or TRBD2 (5 bases each). The CDR3 covers 13 residues. From germline, CDR1 is SGHNT and CDR2 YYREEE (reference sequence). V lost 0 bases and J 9 bases, leaving 12 bases between the germline ends. The chain's CDR3 is CASSLGDMGAQYF. In DNA form, the CDR3 reads TGTGCCAGCAGCTTGGGTGACATGGGGGCCCAGTACTTC.

The chain is built from TRBV9 and TRBJ2-4, with D tentatively TRBD1 or TRBD2 (6 bases each). The CDR3 has 15 residues. V dropped 0 bases and J dropped 6 bases, with 13 bases sitting between them. Per the germline V gene, CDR1 is SGDLS and CDR2 is YYNGEE. The DNA for the CDR3 is TGTGCCAGCAGCGTAGGAGGGGGGAACGGAAACATTCAGTACTTC. Translated, it gives CASSVGGGNGNIQYF.

In this sample, this clonotype turned up a few times. The CDR3 DNA reads as TGTGCCAGCAGTTACACCCCGACTAGCGGGAGAGATGAGCAGTTCTTC. Residues: CASSYTPTSGRDEQFF. The rearrangement links TRBV6-2 or TRBV6-3 to TRBJ2-1, with 12 bases lining up with TRBD2. The CDR3 totals 16 residues. V lost 2 bases, J lost 8 bases, and 7 bases stayed unmatched. Germline CDR1 is MNHEY and CDR2 is SVGEGT.

This chain connects TRBV12-3 or TRBV12-4 to TRBJ2-3; TRBD1 is a possible D gene (6 bases). The length of the CDR3 is 14 residues. The V gene lost 5 bases and the J gene lost 5 bases, with 14 bases spanning the gap. The CDR3 DNA sequence: TGTGCCAGCAGTCTGTGGGGGCCGGGAGATACGCAGTATTTT. This codes for CASSLWGPGDTQYF.

This clonotype was seen a few times. The chain combines TRBV9 with TRBJ2-3; 9 nucleotides match TRBD1. CDR1 SGDLS and CDR2 YYNGEE come from the germline V gene. CDR3 length equals 15 residues. V lost 4 bases to trimming and J lost 4 bases; unmatched junction nucleotides: 7. The CDR3 nucleotides read TGTGCCAGCAGCTCTAGGGGACAGGGCCCAGATACGCAGTATTTT. Encoded protein: CASSSRGQGPDTQYF.

This clonotype turned up a few times. The J gene is TRBJ2-7, the V gene TRBV20-1; TRBD1 is a possible D gene (6 bases). Germline CDR1 is DFQATT and CDR2 is SNEGSKA (reference sequence). The length of the CDR3 is 15 residues. V lost 5 bases to trimming and J lost 1 base, with 18 bases between them. CDR3 amino acids: CSAPPLDRPSYEQYF. DNA of the CDR3: TGCAGTGCTCCACCGTTAGACAGGCCTTCCTACGAGCAGTACTTC.

This clonotype has at least ten counts. The chain has TRBV28 and TRBJ1-1, with TRBD1 matching over 9 bases. The CDR3 has 15 amino acids. From germline, CDR1 is MDHEN and CDR2 SYDVKM. After removal of 6 bases from V and 1 base from J, the junction contained 6 bases not matched to a gene. CDR3 DNA: TGTGCCAGCAGGAAACAGGGGGCCCCGAACACTGAAGCTTTCTTT. Translating gives CASRKQGAPNTEAFF.

The sample holds a few counts of this clonotype. The V call is TRBV20-1, the J call TRBJ1-2; no clear D. The CDR3 sequence is 10 residues long. CDR1 is DFQATT and CDR2 is SNEGSKA in the germline V gene (reference sequence). V gave up 6 bases and J gave up 12 bases, with 14 bases separating them. CDR3: CSAITTQHTF. The CDR3 DNA is TGCAGTGCCATTACAACCCAGCACACCTTC.

This sequence joins TRBV6-6 and TRBJ2-1, with D possibly TRBD2 on 6 matching bases. V dropped 4 bases and J dropped 8 bases, with 12 bases sitting between them. This CDR3 contains 13 residues. Germline loops: CDR1 MNHNY, CDR2 SVGAGI (reference sequence). CDR3 residues: CASSLGGWDEQFF. CDR3 sequence (DNA): TGTGCCAGCAGTTTGGGAGGTTGGGATGAGCAGTTCTTC.

The CDR3 region has the DNA TGTGCCAGCAGTTTAGGGGACTACCAAGAGACCCAGTACTTC. Translated, it gives CASSLGDYQETQYF. J is TRBJ2-5 and V is TRBV12-3 or TRBV12-4, with a possible D match to TRBD2 (6 bases). The CDR3 covers 14 residues. V was cut by 1 base and J by 0 bases, with 6 bases left in between.

The sample holds a few counts of this clonotype. The chain combines TRBV10-3 with TRBJ1-4; 7 nucleotides line up with TRBD1. The junction had 4 bases not matched to a gene; V was cut back by 0 bases and J by 6 bases. The CDR3 length is 15 residues. From germline, CDR1 is ENHRY and CDR2 SYGVKD. The CDR3 is CAISESRQGDEKLFF. DNA of the CDR3: TGTGCCATCAGTGAGTCGAGGCAGGGGGATGAAAAACTGTTTTTT.

This clonotype was seen ten or more times. The chain employs TRBV29-1 and TRBJ2-1; TRBD1 aligns across 10 bases. Germline CDR1 reads SQVTM; CDR2 reads ANQGSEA. V shed 3 bases and J 5 bases; nucleotides not matched to a gene: 4. The CDR3 is 14 residues long. DNA of the CDR3: TGCAGCGTTGAGAATGGACAGGGGGACAATGAGCAGTTCTTC. Its protein is CSVENGQGDNEQFF.

This clonotype was counted ten times or more. The chain recombines TRBV30 with TRBJ2-7, with D possibly being TRBD1 (5 bases). V lost 5 bases, J lost 4 bases, and 18 bases lay in between. There are 14 residues in the CDR3. Germline CDR1 reads GTSNPN; CDR2 reads SVGIG (reference sequence). This CDR3 reads CAWDSSGSRYEQYF. CDR3 coding DNA: TGTGCCTGGGACAGCAGTGGGTCTCGATACGAGCAGTACTTC.

The sample holds many counts of this clonotype. The chain uses TRBV24-1 and TRBJ2-3; 9 nucleotides align to TRBD2. Germline lookup yields CDR1 KGHDR and CDR2 SFDVKD. The CDR3 covers 17 residues. J lost 5 bases, V lost 1 base, and 9 bases had no gene match. The CDR3 sequence: CATSDLEPSGTGDTQYF. The CDR3 DNA sequence: TGTGCCACCAGTGATTTAGAGCCTAGCGGGACGGGAGATACGCAGTATTTT.

This clonotype was detected ten times or more. This chain connects TRBV10-3 to TRBJ2-7; TRBD2 matches 11 bases. J gave up 4 bases and V 5 bases, and 10 bases lay outside the gene matches. The CDR3 has 16 residues. The germline CDR1 and CDR2 sequences are ENHRY and SYGVKD. CDR3 bases: TGTGCCATCAGTTCTGATAGCGGGAGGGCCGTATACGAGCAGTACTTC. Translation: CAISSDSGRAVYEQYF.

The chain uses TRBV6-1 and TRBJ1-1, with 10 positions matching TRBD1. The length of the CDR3 is 21 residues. Germline V lookup: CDR1 MNHNS, CDR2 SASEGT. V was pared by 3 bases and J by 2 bases, with 21 bases of the junction left unmatched. The CDR3 DNA follows: TGTGCCAGCAGTGATACCACCGGGACAGGGGTTTTCTCCCGGAGTAACACTGAAGCTTTCTTT. Translation: CASSDTTGTGVFSRSNTEAFF.

This clonotype turned up a few times. This chain joins TRBV27 and TRBJ2-2; D call uncertain. The V and J ends lost 6 bases and 4 bases respectively, with 15 bases between them. Germline lookup yields CDR1 MNHEY and CDR2 SMNVEV (reference sequence). This CDR3 has 15 amino acids. The CDR3 nucleotides are TGTGCCAGCAGCCGCGCTAAGCCTTCCACCGGGGAGCTGTTTTTT. It specifies CASSRAKPSTGELFF.

In nucleotides, the CDR3 is TGCGCCAGCAGCCAAGATTGGTCAGATACGCAGTATTTT. Protein: CASSQDWSDTQYF. The chain employs TRBV4-3 and TRBJ2-3; D not certain. Looked up from germline, CDR1 is LGHNA and CDR2 is YSLEER. The CDR3 is 13 amino acids. Trimming cost V 0 bases and J 4 bases, with 5 bases left between them.

The sample holds many counts of this clonotype. V and J are TRBV6-2 or TRBV6-3 and TRBJ2-1; D not certain. Trimming took 2 bases from V and 6 from J, leaving 5 bases between them. The CDR3 length is 12 residues. From germline, CDR1 is MNHEY and CDR2 SVGEGT. For the CDR3, the DNA is TGTGCCAGCAGTTACCCCAGCAATGAGCAGTTCTTC. Protein sequence: CASSYPSNEQFF.

In its sample, this clonotype was seen a few times. The V gene is TRBV12-3 or TRBV12-4, the J gene TRBJ2-2, with TRBD2 matching 11 bases. CDR3 length equals 15 residues. With V trimmed by 2 bases and J by 5 bases, 1 base remained unmatched. CDR3 region: CASSLIAGGTGELFF. In nucleotides, the CDR3 is TGTGCCAGCAGTTTAATAGCGGGAGGGACCGGGGAGCTGTTTTTT.

Only a few counts were recorded for this clonotype. J is TRBJ2-7 and V is TRBV20-1; 7 bases align to TRBD1. Germline CDR1 is DFQATT and CDR2 is SNEGSKA (reference sequence). Trimming took 1 base from V and 2 from J; bases not matched to a gene: 8. The CDR3 has 15 amino acids. The CDR3 loop reads CSARVTGATTYEQYF. The CDR3 coding sequence is TGCAGTGCTAGAGTCACAGGGGCTACCACCTACGAGCAGTACTTC.

V gene TRBV10-3 combines with J gene TRBJ1-3, with unresolved D. Germline lookup yields CDR1 ENHRY and CDR2 SYGVKD. Trimming removed 3 bases from V and 0 bases from J, with 18 bases in between. The CDR3 is 18 residues long. CDR3 amino acids: CAISEVYLGLSSGNTIYF. Here the CDR3 DNA reads TGTGCCATCAGTGAAGTATATCTGGGTCTGAGCTCTGGAAACACCATATATTTT.